A single sample gave rise to the 15 T cell receptor beta chains below, sequenced in a study of cytomegalovirus exposure and HLA in healthy donors. Primers included in the PCR were 60 Vbeta and 13 Jbeta primers. Sequencing was performed with immunoSEQ multiplex PCR; in TCRdb, only in-frame clones are kept and a portion is missing. There are about 94,000 clones in the sample; 75% to 85% occur only once, and about 3.8% lies in the top ten. The sequencing input was PBMCs. Receptor source: a woman in her forties in good health and CMV-seronegative.

The V call is TRBV7-2, the J call TRBJ1-2; 7 bases map to TRBD1. This CDR3 spans 14 amino acids. Trimming cost V 6 bases and J 4 bases; bases outside gene matches: 8. CDR1 SGHTA and CDR2 FQGNSA come from the germline V gene. CDR3 in amino acids: CASRPTGELYGYTF. The CDR3 DNA follows: TGTGCCAGCAGGCCTACAGGGGAGCTCTATGGCTACACCTTC.

Comment on this clone: At one end, the junction sequence differs from germline, possibly due to a read error. V is TRBV19 and J is TRBJ1-2, with D unresolved. This CDR3 is 15 amino acids long. Germline V gene data show CDR1 as LNHDA and CDR2 as SQIVND (reference sequence). The CDR3 DNA is TGTGCCAGTAGTGACCGGACTTCCTCACCCTATCGCTACACCTTC. Translating it yields CASSDRTSSPYRYTF.

The chain uses TRBV6-1 and TRBJ2-7, with D possibly TRBD2 on 6 matching bases. Trimming removed 6 bases from V and 3 bases from J, with 9 bases in between. CDR3 length equals 12 residues. Germline V gene lookup returns CDR1 MNHNS and CDR2 SASEGT. DNA of the CDR3: TGTGCCAGCAGCGGAGGGAACTACGAGCAGTACTTC. Amino acids: CASSGGNYEQYF.

The chain links TRBV6-6 to TRBJ2-4; the D gene is possibly TRBD2 (6 bases). The CDR3 sequence is 14 residues long. Per the germline V gene, CDR1 is MNHNY and CDR2 is SVGAGI (reference sequence). The ends were cut back, 8 bases at V and 3 bases at J, with 14 bases in the middle. The CDR3 region is CASGISGGKNIQYF. CDR3 sequence (DNA): TGTGCCAGCGGGATTAGCGGTGGCAAAAACATTCAGTACTTC.

This clone was recorded once. J is TRBJ2-1 and V is TRBV2; 11 bases align to TRBD2. V shed 7 bases and J 9 bases; nucleotides not matched to a gene: 14. Looked up from germline, CDR1 is SNHLY and CDR2 is FYNNEI. There are 16 residues in the CDR3. This CDR3 reads CASNPLAGDAVGEQFF. DNA of the CDR3: TGTGCCAGCAATCCACTAGCGGGGGACGCTGTTGGTGAGCAGTTCTTC.

The chain employs TRBV9 and TRBJ1-1; D is unresolved. Germline V CDR1 and CDR2: SGDLS, YYNGEE. The CDR3 consists of 13 residues. With 3 bases removed from V and 3 bases from J, the gap between germline ends came to 9 bases. The chain's CDR3 is CASSASVDTEAFF. In nucleotides, the CDR3 is TGTGCCAGCAGCGCAAGTGTAGACACTGAAGCTTTCTTT.

The CDR3 DNA follows: TGTGCCAGCGGGGCTAGCGGGAGCACAGATACGCAGTATTTT. Translated, it gives CASGASGSTDTQYF. The chain employs TRBV27 and TRBJ2-3; 8 positions agree with TRBD2. Trimming took 8 bases from V and 0 from J; bases not matched to a gene: 4. CDR1 MNHEY and CDR2 SMNVEV come from the germline V gene (reference sequence). The CDR3 is 14 residues long.

This clone was found a few times. This chain uses TRBV7-2 with TRBJ1-5, with D hard to call. The length of the CDR3 is 14 residues. Per the germline V gene, CDR1 is SGHTA and CDR2 is FQGNSA. The ends were cut back, 3 bases at V and 2 bases at J, with 8 bases in the middle. CDR3 DNA sequence: TGTGCCAGCAGCTTCGCTAACGGCAATCAGCCCCAGCATTTT. It translates to CASSFANGNQPQHF.

This clone was seen a handful of times. The chain couples TRBV7-2 to TRBJ1-2; TRBD1 is a possible D gene (5 bases). The V end lost 2 bases, the J end lost 9 bases, and 7 bases lay between the germline ends. Per the germline V gene, CDR1 is SGHTA and CDR2 is FQGNSA. The CDR3 is 11 amino acids. The CDR3 DNA follows: TGTGCCAGCAGCTTACAGGGCCGCTACACCTTC. As protein: CASSLQGRYTF.

The chain joins TRBV6-5 to TRBJ2-1; 7 nucleotides agree with TRBD2. This CDR3 comprises 15 residues. V shed 5 bases and J 4 bases; nucleotides not matched to a gene: 8. The germline V gene has CDR1 MNHEY and CDR2 SVGAGI. The CDR3 coding sequence is TGTGCCAGCAGTATGAGCGGGGAGTTATACAATGAGCAGTTCTTC. The encoded protein is CASSMSGELYNEQFF.

The chain employs TRBV30 and TRBJ2-1, with 8 positions matching TRBD2. Per the germline V gene, CDR1 is GTSNPN and CDR2 is SVGIG (reference sequence). This CDR3 comprises 14 residues. With V trimmed by 1 base and J by 8 bases, 7 bases remained unmatched. CDR3 coding DNA: TGTGCCTGGAGTGAAACGGGGGGGCTCGATGAGCAGTTCTTC. This sequence encodes CAWSETGGLDEQFF.

This chain joins TRBV9 and TRBJ2-3; D remains ambiguous. The V gene lost 0 bases and the J gene lost 3 bases, with 8 bases spanning the gap. The CDR3 has 14 residues. Germline CDR1 reads SGDLS; CDR2 reads YYNGEE. The CDR3 region is CASSVDMLTDTQYF. The CDR3 nucleotides are TGTGCCAGCAGCGTAGATATGTTGACAGATACGCAGTATTTT.

The chain has TRBV7-6 and TRBJ1-2; D ambiguous. The CDR3 has 16 residues. V was clipped by 5 bases and J by 6 bases, with 22 bases between them. Germline V gene data show CDR1 as SGHVS and CDR2 as FNYEAQ. The CDR3 here is CASSPTAVPNNNGYTF. The CDR3, as DNA: TGTGCCAGCAGCCCCACGGCGGTACCAAACAACAATGGCTACACCTTC.

This clone appeared a single time. The chain links TRBV7-9 to TRBJ2-7; D is perhaps TRBD2 (6 bases). The CDR3 is made up of 13 amino acids. The V end lost 1 base, the J end lost 6 bases, and 10 bases lay between the germline ends. Germline V gene lookup returns CDR1 SEHNR and CDR2 FQNEAQ (reference sequence). CDR3 sequence: CASSLDLRGEQYF. The DNA of the CDR3 is TGTGCCAGCAGCTTAGACTTGCGGGGCGAGCAGTACTTC.

This rearrangement joins TRBV19 to TRBJ2-2; D may be TRBD2 (5 bases). Germline CDR1 LNHDA, CDR2 SQIVND (reference sequence). This CDR3 contains 17 residues. V lost 4 bases to trimming and J lost 0 bases, with 15 bases between them. CDR3 region: CASSSPSKRANTGELFF. The CDR3 DNA sequence: TGTGCCAGTAGTAGCCCTAGCAAGCGCGCGAACACCGGGGAGCTGTTTTTT. The full variable domain, completed using reference TRBV19 and TRBJ2-2, is DGGITQSPKYLFRKEGQNVTLSCEQNLNHDAMYWYRQDPGQGLRLIYYSQIVNDFQKGDIAEGYSVSREKKESFPLTVTSAQKNPTAFYLCASSSPSKRANTGELFFGEGSRLTVL.